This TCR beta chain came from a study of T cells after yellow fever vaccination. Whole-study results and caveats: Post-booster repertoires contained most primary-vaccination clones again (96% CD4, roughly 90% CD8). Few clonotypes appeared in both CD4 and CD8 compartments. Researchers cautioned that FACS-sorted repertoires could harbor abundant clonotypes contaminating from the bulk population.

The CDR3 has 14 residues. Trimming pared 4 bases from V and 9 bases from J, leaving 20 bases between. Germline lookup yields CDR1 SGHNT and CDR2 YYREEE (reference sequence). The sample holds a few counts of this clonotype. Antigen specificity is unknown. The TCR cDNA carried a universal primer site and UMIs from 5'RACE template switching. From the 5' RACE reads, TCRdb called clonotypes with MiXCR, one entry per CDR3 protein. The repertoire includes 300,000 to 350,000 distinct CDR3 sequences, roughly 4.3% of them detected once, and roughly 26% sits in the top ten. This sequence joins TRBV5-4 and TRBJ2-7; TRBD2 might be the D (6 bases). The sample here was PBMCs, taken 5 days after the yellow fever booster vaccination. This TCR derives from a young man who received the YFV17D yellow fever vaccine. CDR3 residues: CASSPGGAGSGQYV. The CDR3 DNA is TGTGCCAGCAGCCCCGGAGGGGCAGGTTCAGGGCAGTACGTC.